Listed here are 9 T cell receptor beta chains from one sample, sequenced in a study of regulatory T cells in long-lasting Graves disease. With iRepertoire HTBI primers and Arm-PCR of CDR3 regions, TCR beta libraries were built. Via MiXCR, TCRdb re-called the multiplex PCR reads, giving one row per CDR3 protein. This sample yields 500,000 to 700,000 distinct CDR3 sequences, of which approximately 15% are seen a single time; 18% belongs to the top ten. Noted time point: newly diagnosed GD, antithyroid drugs for less than 3 months. PBMCs were the source of the RNA used for TCR sequencing. A further study also used this sample, focusing on T cells in Graves' hyperthyroidism and ophthalmopathy.

Sequencing used peripheral blood mononuclear cells (PBMCs), obtained at new diagnosis, from a patient treated with antithyroid drugs. Source of these receptors: a woman younger than 45 with Graves disease.

This clonotype appeared many times. This chain uses TRBV19 with TRBJ1-5; 8 nucleotides line up with TRBD1. Per the germline V gene, CDR1 is LNHDA and CDR2 is SQIVND (reference sequence). V lost 5 bases and J lost 4; bases outside the gene matches: 10. CDR3 length: 16 residues. CDR3 nucleotides: TGTGCCAGTAGTCAACAGGGGGGAGGAAGGAATCAGCCCCAGCATTTT. This encodes CASSQQGGGRNQPQHF.

This clonotype was found a few times. The chain couples TRBV18 to TRBJ1-1; 7 positions match TRBD1. Germline V gene lookup returns CDR1 KGHSH and CDR2 LQKENI. The length of the CDR3 is 16 residues. The V gene end was trimmed by 1 base and the J gene end by 1 base; junction bases not matched to a gene: 6. The chain's CDR3 is CASSPLGQIKNTEAFF. CDR3 sequence (DNA): TGTGCCAGCTCACCACTGGGACAGATTAAGAACACTGAAGCTTTCTTT. Filled out from reference TRBV18 and TRBJ1-1, the complete variable domain reads NAGVMQNPRHLVRRRGQEARLRCSPMKGHSHVYWYRQLPEEGLKFMVYLQKENIIDESGMPKERFSAEFPKEGPSILRIQQVVRGDSAAYFCASSPLGQIKNTEAFFGQGTRLTVV.

This clonotype showed up many times. This chain connects TRBV7-9 to TRBJ1-1, with D perhaps TRBD1 (5 bases). V was cut by 5 bases and J by 1 base, with 11 bases left in between. Looked up from germline, CDR1 is SEHNR and CDR2 is FQNEAQ (reference sequence). The CDR3 contains 14 residues. The CDR3 here is CASSPTRGNTEAFF. CDR3 coding DNA: TGTGCCAGCAGCCCAACGAGGGGGAACACTGAAGCTTTCTTT. Supplemented by reference TRBV7-9 and TRBJ1-1, the full variable domain reads DTGVSQNPRHKITKRGQNVTFRCDPISEHNRLYWYRQTLGQGPEFLTYFQNEAQLEKSRLLSDRFSAERPKGSFSTLEIQRTEQGDSAMYLCASSPTRGNTEAFFGQGTRLTVV.

This clonotype was picked up a small number of times. The chain couples TRBV12-3 or TRBV12-4 to TRBJ1-6; no firm D call. V was trimmed by 8 bases and J by 9 bases, leaving 20 bases between them. This CDR3 has 15 amino acids. CDR3 DNA sequence: TGTGCCAGCGGCCACGGGGTGGGTTTGTTTTCACCCCTCCACTTT. Translated: CASGHGVGLFSPLHF.

There are many counts of this clonotype. This rearrangement joins TRBV2 to TRBJ1-5, with D possibly matching TRBD1 (6 bases). V was cut by 5 bases and J by 5 bases, with 7 bases left in between. CDR3 length: 12 residues. Germline V CDR1 and CDR2: SNHLY, FYNNEI. The CDR3 sequence: CASSRGDQPQHF. The DNA of the CDR3 is TGTGCCAGCAGTAGGGGGGATCAGCCCCAGCATTTT.

This clonotype was counted ten times or more. The V gene is TRBV12-3 or TRBV12-4, the J gene TRBJ1-2; TRBD1 aligns across 7 bases. Germline trimming cut 5 bases from V and 4 bases from J; bases unmatched to any gene: 4. The CDR3 spans 13 residues. The CDR3 DNA reads TGTGCCAGCAGTAATAGGGACAGCTATGGCTACACCTTC. Translating it yields CASSNRDSYGYTF.

This clonotype has just a few counts. The chain employs TRBV28 and TRBJ2-3, with a possible D match to TRBD2 (6 bases). This CDR3 contains 14 residues. In germline, CDR1 is MDHEN, CDR2 SYDVKM. The ends were cut back, 6 bases at V and 2 bases at J, with 12 bases in the middle. The CDR3 protein is CASRQTSTTDTQYF. In DNA form, the CDR3 reads TGTGCCAGCAGGCAGACTAGTACCACAGATACGCAGTATTTT.

This clonotype was counted at least ten times. The chain joins TRBV5-1 to TRBJ2-5; D perhaps matches TRBD2 (6 bases). Germline V gene lookup returns CDR1 SGHRS and CDR2 YFSETQ. The CDR3 has 14 amino acids. V was clipped by 2 bases and J by 5 bases, with 13 bases between them. CDR3 bases: TGCGCCAGCAGCTTTCCCGGGAGCATGGAGACCCAGTACTTC. Translating gives CASSFPGSMETQYF.

This clonotype was found many times. The gene calls are TRBV2 and TRBJ1-2; tentative D call: TRBD1 (6 bases). Between the trimmed V and J ends, which lost 6 bases and 4 bases, there was a span of 15 bases. The CDR3 spans 14 residues. CDR1 and CDR2 from the germline V gene are SNHLY and FYNNEI. CDR3 in DNA: TGTGCCAGCAGGGTGGGGACACCCGGCTATGGCTACACCTTC. Translating it yields CASRVGTPGYGYTF.